The entry below gives a single TCR beta chain sequence along with its context. Repertoires were generated with immunoSEQ multiplex PCR, while TCRdb's copy carries only in-frame clones and drops some. The table records tens of thousands of clones, roughly 80% of them present only once. Per the germline V gene, CDR1 is MDHEN and CDR2 is SYDVKM. The CDR3 consists of 13 residues. Trimming took 3 bases from V and 7 from J; bases not matched to a gene: 3. These data come from a study of blood T cell repertoires in COVID-19. The receptor's source is a woman of 80 years or more with active or convalescent COVID-19. The rearrangement joins TRBV28 to TRBJ1-2; 9 bases line up with TRBD1. Sequenced material: peripheral blood. CDR3 residues: CASSLGQGGGYTF. The CDR3 DNA is TGTGCCAGCAGTTTGGGACAGGGCGGTGGCTACACCTTC.